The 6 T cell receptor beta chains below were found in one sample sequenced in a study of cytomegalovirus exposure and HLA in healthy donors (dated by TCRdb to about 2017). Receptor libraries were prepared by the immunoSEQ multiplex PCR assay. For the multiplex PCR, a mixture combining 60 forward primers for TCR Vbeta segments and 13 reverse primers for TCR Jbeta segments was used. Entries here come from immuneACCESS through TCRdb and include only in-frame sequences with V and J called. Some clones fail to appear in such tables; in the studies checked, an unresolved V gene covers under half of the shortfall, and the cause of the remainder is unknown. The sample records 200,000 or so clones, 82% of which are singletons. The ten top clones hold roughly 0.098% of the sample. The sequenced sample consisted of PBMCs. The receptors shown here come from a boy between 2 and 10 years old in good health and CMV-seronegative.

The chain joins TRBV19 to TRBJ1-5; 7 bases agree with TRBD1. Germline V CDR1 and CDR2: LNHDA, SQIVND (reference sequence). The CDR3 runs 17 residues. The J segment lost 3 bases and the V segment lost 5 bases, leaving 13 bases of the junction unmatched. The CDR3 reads CASSPPRQGPNNQPQHF. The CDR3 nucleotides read TGTGCCAGTAGTCCCCCGCGACAGGGACCAAACAATCAGCCCCAGCATTTT.

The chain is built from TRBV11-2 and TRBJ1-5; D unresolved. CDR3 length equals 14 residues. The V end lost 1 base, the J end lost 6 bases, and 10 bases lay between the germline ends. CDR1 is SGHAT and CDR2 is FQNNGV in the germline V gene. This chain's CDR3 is CASSLGSGRQPQHF. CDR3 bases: TGTGCCAGCAGCTTAGGTTCTGGCCGTCAGCCCCAGCATTTT.

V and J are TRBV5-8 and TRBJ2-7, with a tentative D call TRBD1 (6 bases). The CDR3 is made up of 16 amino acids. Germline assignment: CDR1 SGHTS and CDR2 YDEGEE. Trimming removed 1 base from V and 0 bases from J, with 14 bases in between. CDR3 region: CASSLYLQQGSYEQYF. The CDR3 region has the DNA TGTGCCAGCAGCTTGTATCTGCAACAGGGCTCCTACGAGCAGTACTTC.

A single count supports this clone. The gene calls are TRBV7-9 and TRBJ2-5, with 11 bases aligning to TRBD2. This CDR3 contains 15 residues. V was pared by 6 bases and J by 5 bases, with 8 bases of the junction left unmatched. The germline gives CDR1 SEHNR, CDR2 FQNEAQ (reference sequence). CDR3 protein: CASSPTSGGRETQYF. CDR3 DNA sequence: TGTGCCAGCAGTCCAACTAGCGGGGGAAGGGAGACCCAGTACTTC. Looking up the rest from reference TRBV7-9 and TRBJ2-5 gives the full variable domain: DTGVSQNPRHKITKRGQNVTFRCDPISEHNRLYWYRQTLGQGPEFLTYFQNEAQLEKSRLLSDRFSAERPKGSFSTLEIQRTEQGDSAMYLCASSPTSGGRETQYFGPGTRLLVL.

CDR3 nucleotides: TGTGCCAGCCGGGAAGACAGGGGTTACTACGAGCAGTACTTC. Translated, it gives CASREDRGYYEQYF. The chain employs TRBV6-1 and TRBJ2-7; 8 nucleotides line up with TRBD1. V trimming: 8 bases; J trimming: 3 bases; junction bases outside the gene matches: 9. This CDR3 comprises 14 residues. CDR1 is MNHNS and CDR2 is SASEGT in the germline V gene.

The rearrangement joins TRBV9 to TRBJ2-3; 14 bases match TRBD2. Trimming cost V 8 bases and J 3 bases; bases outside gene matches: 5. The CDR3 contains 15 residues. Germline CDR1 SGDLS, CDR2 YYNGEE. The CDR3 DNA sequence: TGTGCCAGTACGACTAGCGGGGGGGTGACAGATACGCAGTATTTT. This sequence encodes CASTTSGGVTDTQYF.